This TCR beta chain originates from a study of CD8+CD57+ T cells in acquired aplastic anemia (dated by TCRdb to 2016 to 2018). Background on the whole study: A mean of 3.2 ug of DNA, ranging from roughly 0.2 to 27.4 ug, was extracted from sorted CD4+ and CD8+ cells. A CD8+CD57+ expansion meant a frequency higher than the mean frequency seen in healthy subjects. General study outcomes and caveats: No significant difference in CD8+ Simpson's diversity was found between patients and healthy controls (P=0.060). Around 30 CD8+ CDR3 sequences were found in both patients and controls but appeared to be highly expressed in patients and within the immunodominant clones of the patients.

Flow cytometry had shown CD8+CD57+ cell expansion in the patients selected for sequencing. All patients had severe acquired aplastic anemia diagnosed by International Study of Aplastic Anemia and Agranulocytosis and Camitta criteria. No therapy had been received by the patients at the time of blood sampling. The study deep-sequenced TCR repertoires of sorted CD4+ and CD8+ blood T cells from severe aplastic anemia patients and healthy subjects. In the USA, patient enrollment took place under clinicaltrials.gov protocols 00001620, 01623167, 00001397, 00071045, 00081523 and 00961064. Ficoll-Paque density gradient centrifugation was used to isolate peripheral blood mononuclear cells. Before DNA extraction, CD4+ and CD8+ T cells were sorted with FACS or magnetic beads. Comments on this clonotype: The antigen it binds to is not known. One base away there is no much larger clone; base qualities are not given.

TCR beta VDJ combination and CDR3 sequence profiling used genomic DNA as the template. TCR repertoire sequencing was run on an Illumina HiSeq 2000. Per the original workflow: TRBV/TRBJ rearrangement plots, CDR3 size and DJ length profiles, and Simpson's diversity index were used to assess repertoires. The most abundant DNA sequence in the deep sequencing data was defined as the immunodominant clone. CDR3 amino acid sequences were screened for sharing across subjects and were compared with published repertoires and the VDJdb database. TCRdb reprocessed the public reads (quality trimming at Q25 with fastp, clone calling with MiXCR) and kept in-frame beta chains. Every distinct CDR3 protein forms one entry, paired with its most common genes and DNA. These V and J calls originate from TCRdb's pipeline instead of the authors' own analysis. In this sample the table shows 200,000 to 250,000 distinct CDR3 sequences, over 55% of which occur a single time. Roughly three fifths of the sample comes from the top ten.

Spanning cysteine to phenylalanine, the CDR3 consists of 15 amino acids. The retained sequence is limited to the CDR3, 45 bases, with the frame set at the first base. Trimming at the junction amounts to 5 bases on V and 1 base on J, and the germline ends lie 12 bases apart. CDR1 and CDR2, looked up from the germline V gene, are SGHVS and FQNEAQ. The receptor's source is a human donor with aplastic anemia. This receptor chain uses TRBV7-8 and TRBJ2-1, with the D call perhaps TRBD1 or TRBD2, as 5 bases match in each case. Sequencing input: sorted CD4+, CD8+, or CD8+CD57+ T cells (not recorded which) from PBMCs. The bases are TGTGCCAGCAGCCGCCGGGACGGATCCTACAATGAGCAGTTCTTC. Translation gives CASSRRDGSYNEQFF. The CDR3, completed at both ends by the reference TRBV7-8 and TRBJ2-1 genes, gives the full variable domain GAGVSQSPRYKVAKRGQDVALRCDPISGHVSLFWYQQALGQGPEFLTYFQNEAQLDKSGLPSDRFFAERPEGSVSTLKIQRTQQEDSAVYLCASSRRDGSYNEQFFGPGTRLTVL.